The rows below give T cell receptor beta chains drawn from one sample of a study of response to subunit inactivated influenza vaccine. TCRdb called the RT-PCR reads again in MiXCR, with one record for every CDR3 protein. The table has more than 450,000 distinct CDR3 sequences, approximately 11% seen once; the top ten hold 11%. The same data also contributed to another study, on T cells expressing NK-cell markers.

The starting material was PBMCs from blood, obtained on the day of vaccination. The source is a man aged 50 to 59 who received an inactivated influenza vaccine. The CDR3 runs from the conserved cysteine through the conserved F or W. A D gene is named only where the DNA matches it firmly. The size of a clone is reported for some rows only, either as once, few or many, or as a class for expanded clones.

>TRBV9|TRBD2|-
CASSVASGHNEQFF
>TRBV5-1|-|-
CASSYTGQMNTEAFF
>TRBV12-3/TRBV12-4|-|-
CASKKGSNTGELFF
>TRBV7-2|-|-
CASSSLGPDTQYF
>TRBV6-1|TRBD2|few
CASSPRTSGGSGETQYF
>TRBV7-2|TRBD2|-
CASTSFGPSGTGTQYF
>TRBV10-2|-|-
CASSGQRTIGYTF
>TRBV27|-|few
CASSSRVSRQETQYF
>TRBV27|TRBD2|-
CASSYAGGSYNEQFF
>TRBV20-1|TRBD2|few
CSARDGPSGNGGQFF
>TRBV5-1|-|many
CASSTEQGWADQETQYF
>TRBV7-9|TRBD1|-
CASSKGQASNEQFF
>TRBV7-2|-|-
CASSLGAAETQYF
>TRBV28|-|-
CASSFSGEAYEQYF
>TRBV29-1|TRBD2|-
CGGLDTGELFF
>TRBV7-9|-|many
CASSLAGSNQPQHF
>TRBV15|TRBD2|many
CATSRRTSGRADEQYF
>TRBV3-1|TRBD2|few
CASSLGAGETTDTQYF
>TRBV20-1|TRBD1|few
CSASGQGRTYEQYF
>TRBV12-3/TRBV12-4|TRBD2|-
CASSLANGLAGYNEQFF
>TRBV7-2|-|many
CASSPLNSNTEAFF
>TRBV13|TRBD2|many
CASSLATSGRALDEQFF
>TRBV20-1|TRBD2|-
CSARDSQREDREQYF
>TRBV5-1|-|few
CASSPRGGKYQETQYF
>TRBV4-2|-|-
CASSHLGSSEVEQFF
>TRBV20-1|-|-
CSALQGRGAFF
>TRBV20-1|-|-
CSARTGPVALRGYTF
>TRBV18|-|many
CASSHGVGLDEQYF
>TRBV4-3|TRBD2|-
CASSPGTSGSAEELFF
>TRBV7-9|-|few
CASGGATVGGEQYF
>TRBV9|-|-
CASSAHQMGSGYTF
>TRBV9|-|-
CASSVVGENTEAFF
>TRBV24-1|TRBD1|-
CATRGGLGGDTQYF
>TRBV11-3|TRBD2|-
CASSLVAGGHGEQFF
>TRBV28|TRBD2|many
CASSPSGRGSGELFF
>TRBV4-3|TRBD2|few
CASSHQTAGTSVHNEQFF
>TRBV7-8|-|many
CASSLRFGSDTQYF
>TRBV12-3/TRBV12-4|TRBD2|-
CASSLVPAGGPYEQYF
>TRBV10-3|TRBD1|few
CAIGMTGSGSYEQYF
>TRBV12-3/TRBV12-4|TRBD1|-
CASTQLGQYPYNEQFF
>TRBV20-1|TRBD1|few
CSASGQLLNTEAFF
>TRBV12-3/TRBV12-4|TRBD1|-
CASSSYRGPIDNEQFF
>TRBV7-2|-|-
CASSRGAGGETQYF
>TRBV6-5|-|many
CASRGTNEKLFF
>TRBV5-1|TRBD2|-
CASSWGLAGDTEQLF
>TRBV20-1|-|few
CSARVGGQETQYF
>TRBV5-5|-|few
CASSFGDVRQETQYF
>TRBV27|-|few
CASSLVGGLGYGYTF
>TRBV5-1|TRBD2|-
CASSLAPSGRSYEQYF
>TRBV27|TRBD2|many
CASSYSSGGRSSYNEQFF
>TRBV27|-|few
CASSLTPFSTDTQYF
>TRBV13|-|few
CASSLGPRPGHPYEQYF
>TRBV20-1|TRBD1|-
CSARSGGGLYEQYF
>TRBV3-1|-|few
CASSQDWRGAYTEAFF
>TRBV5-1|-|-
CASSLVVDSEAFF
>TRBV7-9|-|once
CASRLGPLGEQYF
>TRBV7-8|TRBD2|few
CASSTGTSGYEQYF
>TRBV7-9|-|few
CASSLSRRGGEQYF